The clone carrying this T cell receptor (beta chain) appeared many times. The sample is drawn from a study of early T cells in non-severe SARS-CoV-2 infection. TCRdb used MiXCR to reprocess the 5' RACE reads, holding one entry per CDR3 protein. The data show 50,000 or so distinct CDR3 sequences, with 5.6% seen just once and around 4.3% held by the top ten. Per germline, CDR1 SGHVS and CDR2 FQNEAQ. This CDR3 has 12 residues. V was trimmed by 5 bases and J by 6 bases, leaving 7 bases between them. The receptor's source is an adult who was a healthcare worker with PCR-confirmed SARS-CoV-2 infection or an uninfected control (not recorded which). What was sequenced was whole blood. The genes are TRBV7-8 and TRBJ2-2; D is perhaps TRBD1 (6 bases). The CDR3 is CASSPGAGELFF. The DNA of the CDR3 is TGTGCCAGCAGCCCAGGGGCCGGGGAGCTGTTTTTT.